The clone carrying this T cell receptor (beta chain) was observed a handful of times. The record originates from a study of OX40 agonist ivuxolimab in advanced cancers. Using immunoSEQ multiplex PCR, the repertoire was profiled, and TCRdb retains in-frame clones only, with some absent. The table records about 73,000 clones, 90% of them present only once. With 2 bases removed from V and 6 bases from J, the gap between germline ends came to 14 bases. The CDR3 is made up of 14 amino acids. Germline V gene lookup returns CDR1 SEHNR and CDR2 FQNEAQ (reference sequence). The material sequenced was CD4+ or CD8+ T cells sorted from blood, taken in a trial of the OX40 agonist ivuxolimab. The chain combines TRBV7-9 with TRBJ2-7; D tentatively reads TRBD1 or TRBD2 (5 bases each). This receptor was identified in an adult with an advanced solid tumor such as melanoma, head and neck, liver or kidney cancer. This CDR3 is CASSLTGRNSEQYF. In DNA form, the CDR3 reads TGTGCCAGCAGCTTAACGGGACGCAACAGCGAGCAGTACTTC. Supplemented by reference TRBV7-9 and TRBJ2-7, the full variable domain reads DTGVSQNPRHKITKRGQNVTFRCDPISEHNRLYWYRQTLGQGPEFLTYFQNEAQLEKSRLLSDRFSAERPKGSFSTLEIQRTEQGDSAMYLCASSLTGRNSEQYFGPGTRLTVT.